This T cell receptor beta chain was sequenced in a study of CD8 T cells in Susac syndrome. With random hexamers, roughly 0.5 to 1 ug RNA was reverse transcribed. Across 54 Vbeta and 13 Jbeta, immunoSEQ multiplex PCR amplified TCR beta CDR3. In TCRdb, the immunoSEQ multiplex PCR reads were re-called with MiXCR into one record per CDR3 protein. This sample has under 250,000 distinct CDR3 sequences, with around 95% found just once. V was trimmed by 6 bases and J by 7 bases, leaving 18 bases between them. Germline V gives CDR1 MNHEY, CDR2 SVGAGI. The CDR3 has 14 residues. The chain combines TRBV6-5 with TRBJ1-2; a possible D gene is TRBD1 (5 bases). The clonotype originates from a human donor with multiple sclerosis. Input material: CD4+ T cells from PBMCs. CDR3 protein: CASRTLGPQVGYTF. The CDR3 DNA follows: TGTGCCAGCAGGACGCTGGGACCGCAGGTTGGCTACACCTTC.